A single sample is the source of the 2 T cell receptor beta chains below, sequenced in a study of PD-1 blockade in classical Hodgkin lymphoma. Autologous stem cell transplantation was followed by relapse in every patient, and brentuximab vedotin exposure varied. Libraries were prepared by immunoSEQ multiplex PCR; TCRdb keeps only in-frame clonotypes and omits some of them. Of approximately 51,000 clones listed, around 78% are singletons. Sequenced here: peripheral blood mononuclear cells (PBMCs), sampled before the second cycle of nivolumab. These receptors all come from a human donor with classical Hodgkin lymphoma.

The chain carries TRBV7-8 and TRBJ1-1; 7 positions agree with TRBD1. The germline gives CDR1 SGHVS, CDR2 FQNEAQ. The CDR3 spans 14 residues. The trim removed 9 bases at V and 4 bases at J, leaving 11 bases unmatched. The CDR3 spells CASTGQPGGTEAFF. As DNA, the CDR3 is TGTGCCAGTACGGGACAGCCTGGGGGCACTGAAGCTTTCTTT.

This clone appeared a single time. In nucleotides, the CDR3 is TGCGCCAGCAGCTGGACCGGACGAAGCTCCTACGAGCAGTACTTC. It codes for CASSWTGRSSYEQYF. The rearrangement uses TRBV5-1 and TRBJ2-7; D gene unclear. Trimming cost V 3 bases and J 0 bases, with 13 bases left between them. Germline V gene data show CDR1 as SGHRS and CDR2 as YFSETQ. The CDR3 has 15 residues.